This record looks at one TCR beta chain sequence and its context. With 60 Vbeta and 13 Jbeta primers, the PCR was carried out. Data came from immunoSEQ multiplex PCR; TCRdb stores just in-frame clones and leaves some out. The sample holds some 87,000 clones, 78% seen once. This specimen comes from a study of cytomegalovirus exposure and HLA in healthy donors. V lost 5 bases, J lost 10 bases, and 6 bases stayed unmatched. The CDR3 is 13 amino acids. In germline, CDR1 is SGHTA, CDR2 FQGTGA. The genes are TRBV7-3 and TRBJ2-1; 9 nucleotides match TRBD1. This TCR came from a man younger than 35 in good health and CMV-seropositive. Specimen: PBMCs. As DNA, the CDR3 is TGTGCCAGCAGCCAGACAGGGGGGAACGAGCAGTTCTTC. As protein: CASSQTGGNEQFF.